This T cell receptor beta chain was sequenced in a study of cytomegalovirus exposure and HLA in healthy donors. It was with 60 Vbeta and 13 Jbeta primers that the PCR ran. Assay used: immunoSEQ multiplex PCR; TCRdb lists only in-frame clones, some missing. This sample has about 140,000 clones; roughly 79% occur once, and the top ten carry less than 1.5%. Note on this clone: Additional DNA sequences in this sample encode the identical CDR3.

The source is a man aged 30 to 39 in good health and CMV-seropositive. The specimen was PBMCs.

CDR3 residues: CASSAGLAGANEQFF. In DNA, the CDR3 is TGTGCCAGCAGCGCCGGACTAGCGGGAGCCAATGAGCAGTTCTTC. The J gene is TRBJ2-1, the V gene TRBV9; 13 bases match TRBD2. Looked up from germline, CDR1 is SGDLS and CDR2 is YYNGEE. Germline trimming cut 3 bases from V and 6 bases from J; bases unmatched to any gene: 3. CDR3 length: 15 amino acids.